Below, 27 T cell receptor beta chains from the same sample are listed, as sequenced in a study of cytomegalovirus exposure and HLA in healthy donors. Vbeta (60) and Jbeta (13) primers were used in the PCR. Sequenced by immunoSEQ multiplex PCR; TCRdb stores in-frame clones only, minus some. The sample has approximately 200,000 clones, around 79% seen once. Material for sequencing was PBMCs. Every receptor here comes from a girl aged 5-17 years in good health and CMV-seropositive.

The chain uses TRBV13 and TRBJ2-1, with TRBD2 matching 7 bases. V shed 5 bases, J shed 12 bases, and the junction held 7 bases outside the gene matches. The germline V gene has CDR1 PRHDT and CDR2 FYEKMQ (reference sequence). The CDR3 is 12 residues long. The CDR3 loop reads CASSQGLVGQFF. CDR3 nucleotide sequence: TGTGCCAGCAGCCAAGGACTAGTGGGGCAGTTCTTC.

The J gene is TRBJ2-3, the V gene TRBV6-6; 7 positions match TRBD1. Trimming at V came to 3 bases and at J to 2 bases, leaving 8 bases not matched to a gene. CDR3 length equals 16 residues. The germline CDR1 and CDR2 sequences are MNHNY and SVGAGI (reference sequence). For the CDR3, the DNA is TGTGCCAGCAGTTATGTTCGACAGGGATCCACAGATACGCAGTATTTT. Translating it yields CASSYVRQGSTDTQYF.

The chain couples TRBV6-1 to TRBJ2-7; 8 bases agree with TRBD1. The length of the CDR3 is 14 residues. From germline, CDR1 is MNHNS and CDR2 SASEGT. The V gene end was trimmed by 4 bases and the J gene end by 5 bases; junction bases not matched to a gene: 7. CDR3 residues: CASSGWTGRDEQYF. The CDR3 DNA reads TGTGCCAGCAGTGGTTGGACAGGGAGAGACGAGCAGTACTTC.

The V gene is TRBV7-8, the J gene TRBJ2-7; TRBD1 aligns across 7 bases. The CDR3 consists of 14 residues. Looked up from germline, CDR1 is SGHVS and CDR2 is FQNEAQ. The junction had 9 bases not matched to a gene; V was cut back by 6 bases and J by 4 bases. For the CDR3, the DNA is TGTGCCAGCAGGCCCGGGACAGACCCGTACGAGCAGTACTTC. Amino acid sequence: CASRPGTDPYEQYF.

The chain is built from TRBV18 and TRBJ2-5; the D gene is possibly TRBD1 (5 bases). The J call may be wrong; the DNA end is better matched by TRBJ2-7. Germline V gives CDR1 KGHSH, CDR2 LQKENI. The CDR3 is 13 residues long. CDR3 in DNA: TGTGCCAGCTCACCAACCAACCAGGGCGAGCAGTACTTC. This encodes CASSPTNQGEQYF.

This clone was counted a few times. CDR3 sequence: CASSRAGLGNIQYF. The CDR3 nucleotides read TGTGCCAGCAGCCGTGCAGGGTTGGGAAACATTCAGTACTTC. V usage is TRBV14 and J usage is TRBJ2-4, with a tentative D call TRBD1 (5 bases). The germline CDR1 and CDR2 sequences are SGHDN and FVKESK. V gave up 4 bases and J gave up 6 bases, with 13 bases separating them. The CDR3 consists of 14 residues.

The chain joins TRBV19 to TRBJ2-7, with D unresolved. In germline, CDR1 is LNHDA, CDR2 SQIVND (reference sequence). Trimming pared 9 bases from V and 3 bases from J, leaving 3 bases between. CDR3 size: 9 residues. In DNA, the CDR3 is TGTGCCAGCTGCTACGAGCAGTACTTC. It specifies CASCYEQYF.

The chain combines TRBV2 with TRBJ2-3; 11 positions agree with TRBD1. Looked up from germline, CDR1 is SNHLY and CDR2 is FYNNEI. Trimming at V came to 7 bases and at J to 5 bases, leaving 11 bases not matched to a gene. The CDR3 extends over 16 amino acids. CDR3 nucleotide sequence: TGTGCCAGCAATTACCAGGGGGACAGGGGGGGAGATACGCAGTATTTT. Its protein is CASNYQGDRGGDTQYF.

The chain employs TRBV6-1 and TRBJ2-5, with D possibly TRBD1 on 6 matching bases. The CDR3 runs 14 residues. From germline, CDR1 is MNHNS and CDR2 SASEGT. Trimming shortened V by 6 bases and J by 1 base, and 12 bases separated the two germline ends. The CDR3 spells CASSPDSLQETQYF. The CDR3 DNA follows: TGTGCCAGCAGCCCGGACAGCCTCCAAGAGACCCAGTACTTC.

V is TRBV7-9 and J is TRBJ2-1; TRBD2 agrees at 11 bases. The germline CDR1 and CDR2 sequences are SEHNR and FQNEAQ (reference sequence). V shed 1 base, J shed 8 bases, and the junction held 4 bases outside the gene matches. The CDR3 has 15 residues. CDR3 sequence: CASSLVSGGADEQFF. The DNA for the CDR3 is TGTGCCAGCAGCTTAGTTAGCGGGGGGGCCGATGAGCAGTTCTTC.

The rearrangement links TRBV29-1 to TRBJ2-3; TRBD2 matches 9 bases. The trim removed 8 bases at V and 4 bases at J, leaving 7 bases unmatched. CDR3 length: 13 residues. CDR1 and CDR2 from the germline V gene are SQVTM and ANQGSEA. The CDR3, as DNA: TGCAGCTCTGGGCGGGGGGGGGCAGATACGCAGTATTTT. It specifies CSSGRGGADTQYF.

V and J are TRBV5-4 and TRBJ2-7; the D is unclear. Per germline, CDR1 SGHNT and CDR2 YYREEE (reference sequence). V was trimmed by 4 bases and J by 2 bases, leaving 13 bases between them. This CDR3 is built from 14 residues. CDR3 nucleotide sequence: TGTGCCAGCAGCGCGCCGACTGTTCCCTACGAGCAGTACTTC. Encoded protein: CASSAPTVPYEQYF.

The chain couples TRBV5-5 to TRBJ2-7; 8 positions agree with TRBD1. The CDR3 is 16 amino acids. Losses at the gene ends were 5 bases for V and 2 bases for J; bases not matched to a gene: 12. The V gene's germline CDR1 is SGHKS and CDR2 YYEKEE (reference sequence). The CDR3 loop is CASSFGTGQGAYEQYF. The CDR3 nucleotides read TGTGCCAGCAGTTTCGGGACTGGACAGGGAGCCTACGAGCAGTACTTC.

J is TRBJ2-1 and V is TRBV4-2; 10 positions agree with TRBD2. This CDR3 spans 18 amino acids. The germline V gene has CDR1 LGHNA and CDR2 YNFKEQ. V dropped 1 base and J dropped 0; count of bases not matched to a gene: 6. CDR3 region: CASSQASGGPSSYNEQFF. The DNA of the CDR3 is TGTGCCAGCAGCCAAGCTAGCGGGGGTCCCAGCTCCTACAATGAGCAGTTCTTC.

This sequence joins TRBV7-2 and TRBJ2-1; 12 bases line up with TRBD2. With V trimmed by 5 bases and J by 6 bases, 8 bases remained unmatched. CDR1 is SGHTA and CDR2 is FQGNSA in the germline V gene. The length of the CDR3 is 16 residues. The CDR3 reads CASSRTSGVVSNEQFF. The CDR3 nucleotides are TGTGCCAGCAGCCGGACTAGCGGGGTGGTGAGCAATGAGCAGTTCTTC.

J is TRBJ2-2 and V is TRBV27, with 8 bases identical to TRBD1. J was trimmed by 6 bases and V by 8 bases; bases with no gene match: 11. The CDR3 has 15 amino acids. Per germline, CDR1 MNHEY and CDR2 SMNVEV (reference sequence). The CDR3 coding sequence is TGTGCCAGCTACCGACAGGGGTTTGTAGCCGGGGAGCTGTTTTTT. Amino acid sequence: CASYRQGFVAGELFF.

This clone was detected only once. The chain employs TRBV19 and TRBJ1-2, with 8 bases lining up with TRBD1. Unmatched junction bases numbered 3, after V lost 5 bases and J lost 4 bases. Per the germline V gene, CDR1 is LNHDA and CDR2 is SQIVND (reference sequence). The CDR3 covers 13 residues. The CDR3 sequence: CASSDRGAYGYTF. DNA for the CDR3: TGTGCCAGTAGTGACAGGGGCGCCTATGGCTACACCTTC.

The CDR3 nucleotides read TGCGCCAGCAGCCAAGACAGGGGCCTCGTCCTGACTTTC. Protein: CASSQDRGLVLTF. The rearrangement uses TRBV4-1 and TRBJ2-6; a weak D match, TRBD1 (6 bases). This CDR3 is built from 13 residues. From germline, CDR1 is MGHRA and CDR2 YSYEKL. V was shortened by 0 bases and J by 12 bases, with 9 bases between the two germline ends.

This clone was found a few times. This chain uses TRBV13 with TRBJ2-3; D unclear. Germline V gene sequence: CDR1 PRHDT, CDR2 FYEKMQ (reference sequence). This CDR3 is built from 14 residues. Trimming cost V 5 bases and J 6 bases, with 15 bases left between them. CDR3 nucleotide sequence: TGTGCCAGCAGCCCAAGCCAAAATCGGGATACGCAGTATTTT. This translates into CASSPSQNRDTQYF.

The V and J genes are TRBV7-2 and TRBJ1-6; 7 positions agree with TRBD1. Germline CDR1 reads SGHTA; CDR2 reads FQGNSA. The CDR3 has 14 residues. Unmatched junction bases numbered 2, after V lost 4 bases and J lost 5 bases. CDR3 loop: CASSWGQNNSPLHF. The CDR3 DNA reads TGTGCCAGCAGCTGGGGACAGAATAATTCACCCCTCCACTTT.

This chain joins TRBV14 and TRBJ2-1; a possible D gene is TRBD1 (5 bases). Germline assignment: CDR1 SGHDN and CDR2 FVKESK. The V end was cut by 4 bases, the J end by 5 bases, with 18 bases between. The CDR3 runs 16 residues. The DNA for the CDR3 is TGTGCCAGCAGCCCCTGGAGCAGGGTCAAAAACAATGAGCAGTTCTTC. It codes for CASSPWSRVKNNEQFF.

The chain recombines TRBV15 with TRBJ1-5, with D possibly TRBD1 on 5 matching bases. Between the trimmed V and J ends, which lost 1 base and 4 bases, there was a span of 11 bases. The CDR3 consists of 15 residues. Germline values: CDR1 LNHNV, CDR2 YYDKDF (reference sequence). The DNA for the CDR3 is TGTGCCACCAGCAGAGTTTCGGACATAAATCAGCCCCAGCATTTT. It yields the protein CATSRVSDINQPQHF.

This clone was seen once. This chain links TRBV6-1 with TRBJ1-6; 7 positions agree with TRBD1. The CDR3 runs 14 residues. V lost 7 bases and J lost 9; bases outside the gene matches: 9. Per the germline V gene, CDR1 is MNHNS and CDR2 is SASEGT. The CDR3 is CASIEEGARSPLHF. DNA for the CDR3: TGTGCCAGCATCGAGGAGGGGGCGCGTTCACCCCTCCACTTT.

The J gene is TRBJ2-3, the V gene TRBV2; TRBD2 matches 12 bases. Per germline, CDR1 SNHLY and CDR2 FYNNEI. The junction had 8 bases not matched to a gene; V was cut back by 5 bases and J by 5 bases. The CDR3 length is 16 residues. The CDR3 reads CASSSETSGGGDTQYF. The CDR3 DNA reads as TGTGCCAGCAGTTCGGAGACTAGCGGGGGTGGAGATACGCAGTATTTT.

The V call is TRBV2, the J call TRBJ2-3; 7 bases fit TRBD2. Germline V lookup: CDR1 SNHLY, CDR2 FYNNEI. There are 14 residues in the CDR3. Germline trimming cut 3 bases from V and 6 bases from J; bases unmatched to any gene: 6. CDR3 DNA sequence: TGTGCCAGCAGTGACGTGGGGGGGTGGGATACGCAGTATTTT. Translated, it gives CASSDVGGWDTQYF.

The chain recombines TRBV2 with TRBJ2-3, with TRBD2 matching over 13 bases. Germline V CDR1 and CDR2: SNHLY, FYNNEI. There are 16 residues in the CDR3. V lost 4 bases, J lost 6 bases, and 7 bases stayed unmatched. CDR3 coding DNA: TGTGCCAGCAGTGGACTAGCGGGGGGCCCTCGGGATACGCAGTATTTT. Residues: CASSGLAGGPRDTQYF.

A word on this clone: Other DNA sequences in this sample translate to the same CDR3. The J gene is TRBJ2-2, the V gene TRBV7-9; no definite D call. V was shortened by 2 bases and J by 5 bases, with 3 bases between the two germline ends. Per germline, CDR1 SEHNR and CDR2 FQNEAQ (reference sequence). This CDR3 is built from 12 residues. CDR3 residues: CASSLSTGELFF. Written as DNA, the CDR3 is TGTGCCAGCAGCTTATCGACCGGGGAGCTGTTTTTT. The full variable domain, in which reference TRBV7-9 and TRBJ2-2 provide the parts outside the CDR3, is DTGVSQNPRHKITKRGQNVTFRCDPISEHNRLYWYRQTLGQGPEFLTYFQNEAQLEKSRLLSDRFSAERPKGSFSTLEIQRTEQGDSAMYLCASSLSTGELFFGEGSRLTVL.